This T cell receptor (beta chain) originates from a study of blood T cell repertoires in COVID-19. The CDR3 has 16 amino acids. Germline CDR1 MNHEY, CDR2 SMNVEV (reference sequence). With 6 bases removed from V and 0 bases from J, the gap between germline ends came to 15 bases. Produced via immunoSEQ multiplex PCR; TCRdb's table is partial and in-frame only. The repertoire has roughly 300,000 clones, around 84% of them found once; the top ten carry more than 9%. This clone was observed a single time. The source is a woman aged 18 to 35 who had recovered from COVID-19. Sequencing was carried out using PBMCs or T cells enriched from blood (not recorded which). The rearrangement links TRBV27 to TRBJ2-1; D gene unclear. The CDR3 bases are TGTGCCAGCAGCGCCCGAGGTTCCAACTCCTACAATGAGCAGTTCTTC. Translation: CASSARGSNSYNEQFF.